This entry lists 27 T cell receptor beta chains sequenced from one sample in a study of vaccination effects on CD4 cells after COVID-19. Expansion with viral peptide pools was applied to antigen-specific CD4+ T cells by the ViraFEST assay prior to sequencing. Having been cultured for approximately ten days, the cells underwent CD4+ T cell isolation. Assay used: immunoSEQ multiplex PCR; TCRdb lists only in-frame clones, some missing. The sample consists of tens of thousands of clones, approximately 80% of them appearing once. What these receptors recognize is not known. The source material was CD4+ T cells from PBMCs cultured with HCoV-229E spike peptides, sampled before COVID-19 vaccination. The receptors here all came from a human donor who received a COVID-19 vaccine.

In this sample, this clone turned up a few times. Here the CDR3 reads CASSFAWDAEAFF. CDR3 in DNA: TGTGCCAGCAGCTTTGCTTGGGACGCTGAAGCTTTCTTT. The chain couples TRBV7-2 to TRBJ1-1, with a weak D call TRBD1 (5 bases). The length of the CDR3 is 13 residues. The V and J ends lost 3 bases and 6 bases respectively, with 11 bases between them. The germline V gene encodes CDR1 SGHTA and CDR2 FQGNSA.

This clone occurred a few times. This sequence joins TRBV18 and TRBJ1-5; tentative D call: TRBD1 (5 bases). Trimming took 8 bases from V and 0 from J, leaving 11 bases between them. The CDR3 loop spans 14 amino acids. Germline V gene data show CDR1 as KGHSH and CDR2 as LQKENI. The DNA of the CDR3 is TGTGCCAGCGCAGGGCAAAATAGCAATCAGCCCCAGCATTTT. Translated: CASAGQNSNQPQHF. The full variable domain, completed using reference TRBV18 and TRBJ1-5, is NAGVMQNPRHLVRRRGQEARLRCSPMKGHSHVYWYRQLPEEGLKFMVYLQKENIIDESGMPKERFSAEFPKEGPSILRIQQVVRGDSAAYFCASAGQNSNQPQHFGDGTRLSIL.

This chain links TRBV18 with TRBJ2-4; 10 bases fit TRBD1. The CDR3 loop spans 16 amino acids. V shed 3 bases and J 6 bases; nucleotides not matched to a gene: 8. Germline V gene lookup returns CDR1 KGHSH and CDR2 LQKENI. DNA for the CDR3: TGTGCCAGCTCACCCAGACAGGGGGCGCTAGGAAACATTCAGTACTTC. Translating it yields CASSPRQGALGNIQYF. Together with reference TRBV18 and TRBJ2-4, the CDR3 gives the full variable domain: NAGVMQNPRHLVRRRGQEARLRCSPMKGHSHVYWYRQLPEEGLKFMVYLQKENIIDESGMPKERFSAEFPKEGPSILRIQQVVRGDSAAYFCASSPRQGALGNIQYFGAGTRLSVL.

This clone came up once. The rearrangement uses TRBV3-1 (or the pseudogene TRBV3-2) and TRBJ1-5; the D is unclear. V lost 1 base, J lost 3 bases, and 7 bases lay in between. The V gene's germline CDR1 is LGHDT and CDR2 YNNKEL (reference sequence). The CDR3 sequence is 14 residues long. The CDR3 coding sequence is TGTGCCAGCAGCCAAGCCAGCTTCAATCAGCCCCAGCATTTT. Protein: CASSQASFNQPQHF.

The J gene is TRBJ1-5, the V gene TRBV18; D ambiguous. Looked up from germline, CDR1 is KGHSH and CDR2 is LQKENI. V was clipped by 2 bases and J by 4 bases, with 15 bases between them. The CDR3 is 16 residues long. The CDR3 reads CASSPSRSVINQPQHF. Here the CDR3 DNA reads TGTGCCAGCTCACCAAGTAGGAGCGTTATTAATCAGCCCCAGCATTTT.

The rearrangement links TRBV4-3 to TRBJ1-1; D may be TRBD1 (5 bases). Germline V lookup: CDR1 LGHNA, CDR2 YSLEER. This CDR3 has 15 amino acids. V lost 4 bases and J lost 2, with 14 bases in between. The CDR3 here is CASSPIRDGNTEAFF. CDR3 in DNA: TGCGCCAGCAGCCCAATCCGGGACGGCAACACTGAAGCTTTCTTT.

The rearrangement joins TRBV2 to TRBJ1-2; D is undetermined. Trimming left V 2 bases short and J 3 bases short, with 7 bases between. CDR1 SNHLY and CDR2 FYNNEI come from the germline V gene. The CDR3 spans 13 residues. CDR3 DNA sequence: TGTGCCAGCAGTGAAACAGCTTACTATGGCTACACCTTC. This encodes CASSETAYYGYTF.

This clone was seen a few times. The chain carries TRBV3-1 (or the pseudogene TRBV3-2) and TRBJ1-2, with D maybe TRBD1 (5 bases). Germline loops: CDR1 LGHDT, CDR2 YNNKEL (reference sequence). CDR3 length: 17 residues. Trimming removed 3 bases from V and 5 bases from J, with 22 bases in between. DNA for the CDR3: TGTGCCAGCAGCCAGAGGGGCAGTACGCTAGACACTTATGGCTACACCTTC. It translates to CASSQRGSTLDTYGYTF.

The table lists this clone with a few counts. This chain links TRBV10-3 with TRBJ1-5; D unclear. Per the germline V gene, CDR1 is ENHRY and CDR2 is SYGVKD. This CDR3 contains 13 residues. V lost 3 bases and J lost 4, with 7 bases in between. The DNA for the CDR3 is TGTGCCATCAGTGAAGGGCAGAATCAGCCCCAGCATTTT. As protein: CAISEGQNQPQHF.

CDR3 nucleotides: TGTGCCTGGAGTGTGGGGGACAGGGCCCCCAACGACTATGGCTACACCTTC. Protein product: CAWSVGDRAPNDYGYTF. The chain combines TRBV30 with TRBJ1-2, with 9 bases matching TRBD1. The CDR3 has 17 amino acids. Per germline, CDR1 GTSNPN and CDR2 SVGIG (reference sequence). The ends lost 0 bases at V and 3 bases at J; junction bases unmatched: 11.

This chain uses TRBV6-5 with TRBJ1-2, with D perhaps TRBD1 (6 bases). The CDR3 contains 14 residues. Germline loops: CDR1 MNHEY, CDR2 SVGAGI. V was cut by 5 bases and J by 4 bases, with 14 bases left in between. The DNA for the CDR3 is TGTGCCAGCAGTACCCACAGGGAAATCTATGGCTACACCTTC. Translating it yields CASSTHREIYGYTF.

The CDR3 DNA is TGTGCCAGCCGGGACCGAAGGACCCAGGGCGCAGATACGCAGTATTTT. Translated: CASRDRRTQGADTQYF. The chain couples TRBV2 to TRBJ2-3; D could derive from TRBD1 or TRBD2 (5 bases each). The CDR3 is 16 residues long. The V gene lost 8 bases and the J gene lost 4 bases, with 22 bases spanning the gap. The germline V gene encodes CDR1 SNHLY and CDR2 FYNNEI.

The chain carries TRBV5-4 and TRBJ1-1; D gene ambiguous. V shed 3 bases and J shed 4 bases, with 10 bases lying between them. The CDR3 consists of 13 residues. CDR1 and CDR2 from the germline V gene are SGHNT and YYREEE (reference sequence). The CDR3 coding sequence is TGTGCCAGCAGCTACTCAAGGAGCACTGAAGCTTTCTTT. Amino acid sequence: CASSYSRSTEAFF.

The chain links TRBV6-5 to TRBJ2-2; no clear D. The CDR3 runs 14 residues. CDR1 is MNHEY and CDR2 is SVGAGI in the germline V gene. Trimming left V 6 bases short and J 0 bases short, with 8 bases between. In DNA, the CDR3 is TGTGCCAGCAGCGCAGACCCGAACACCGGGGAGCTGTTTTTT. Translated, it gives CASSADPNTGELFF.

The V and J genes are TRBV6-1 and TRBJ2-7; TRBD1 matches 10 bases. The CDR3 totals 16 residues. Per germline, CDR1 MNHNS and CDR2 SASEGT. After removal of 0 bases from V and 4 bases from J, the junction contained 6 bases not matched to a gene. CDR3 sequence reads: CASSEARQGAAYEQYV. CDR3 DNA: TGTGCCAGCAGTGAAGCCCGACAGGGGGCCGCGTACGAGCAGTACGTC.

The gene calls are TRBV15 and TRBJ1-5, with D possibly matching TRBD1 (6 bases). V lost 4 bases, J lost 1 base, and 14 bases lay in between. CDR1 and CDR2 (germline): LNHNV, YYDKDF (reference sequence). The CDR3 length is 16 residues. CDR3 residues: CATSTLRGASNQPQHF. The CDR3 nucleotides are TGTGCCACCAGCACCCTGAGGGGGGCAAGCAATCAGCCCCAGCATTTT.

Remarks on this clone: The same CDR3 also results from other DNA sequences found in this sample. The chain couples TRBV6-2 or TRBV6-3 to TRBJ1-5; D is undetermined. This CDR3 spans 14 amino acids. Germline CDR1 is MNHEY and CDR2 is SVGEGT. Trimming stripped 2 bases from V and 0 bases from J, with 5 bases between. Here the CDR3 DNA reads TGTGCCAGCAGTTACGTCGGTAGCAATCAGCCCCAGCATTTT. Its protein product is CASSYVGSNQPQHF.

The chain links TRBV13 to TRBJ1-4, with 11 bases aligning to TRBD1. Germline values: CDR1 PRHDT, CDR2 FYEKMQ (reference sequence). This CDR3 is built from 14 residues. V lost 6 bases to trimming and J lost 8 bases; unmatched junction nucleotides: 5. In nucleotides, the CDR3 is TGTGCCAGCAGGACCGGGACAGGGGGGGAAAAACTGTTTTTT. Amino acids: CASRTGTGGEKLFF.

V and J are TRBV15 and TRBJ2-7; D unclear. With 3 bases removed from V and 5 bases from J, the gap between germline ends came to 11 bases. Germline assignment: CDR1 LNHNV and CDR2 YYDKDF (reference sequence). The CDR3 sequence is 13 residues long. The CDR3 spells CATSRTWLNEQYV. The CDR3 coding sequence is TGTGCCACCAGCAGGACGTGGTTAAACGAGCAGTACGTC.

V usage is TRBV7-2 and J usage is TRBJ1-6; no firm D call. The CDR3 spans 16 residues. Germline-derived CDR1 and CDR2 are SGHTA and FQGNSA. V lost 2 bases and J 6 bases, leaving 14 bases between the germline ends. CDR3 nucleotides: TGTGCCAGCAGCTTATTTGTGGGGTTCGGTAATTCACCCCTCCACTTT. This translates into CASSLFVGFGNSPLHF.

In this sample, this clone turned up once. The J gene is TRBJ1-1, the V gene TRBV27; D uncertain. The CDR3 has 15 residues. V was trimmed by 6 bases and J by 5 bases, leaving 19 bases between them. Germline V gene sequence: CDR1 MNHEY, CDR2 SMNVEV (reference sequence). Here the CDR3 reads CASRKAADLSTEAFF. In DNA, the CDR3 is TGTGCCAGCAGGAAGGCAGCTGATTTGAGTACTGAAGCTTTCTTT.

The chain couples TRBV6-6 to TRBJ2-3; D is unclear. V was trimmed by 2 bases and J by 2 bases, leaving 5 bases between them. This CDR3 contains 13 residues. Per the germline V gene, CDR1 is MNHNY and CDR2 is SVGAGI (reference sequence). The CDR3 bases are TGTGCCAGCAGTTACCGAAACACAGATACGCAGTATTTT. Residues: CASSYRNTDTQYF.

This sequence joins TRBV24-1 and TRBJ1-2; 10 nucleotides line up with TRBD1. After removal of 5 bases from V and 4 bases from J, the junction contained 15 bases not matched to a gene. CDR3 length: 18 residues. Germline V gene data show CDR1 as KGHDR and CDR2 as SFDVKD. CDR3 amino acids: CATSVVPGQGRVGYGYTF. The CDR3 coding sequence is TGTGCCACCAGTGTCGTCCCGGGACAGGGGAGGGTTGGCTATGGCTACACCTTC.

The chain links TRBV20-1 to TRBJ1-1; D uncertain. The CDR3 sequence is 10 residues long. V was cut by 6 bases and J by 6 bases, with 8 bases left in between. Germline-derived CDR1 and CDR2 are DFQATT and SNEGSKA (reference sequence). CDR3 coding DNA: TGCAGTGCAGCAAACGCTGAAGCTTTCTTT. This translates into CSAANAEAFF.

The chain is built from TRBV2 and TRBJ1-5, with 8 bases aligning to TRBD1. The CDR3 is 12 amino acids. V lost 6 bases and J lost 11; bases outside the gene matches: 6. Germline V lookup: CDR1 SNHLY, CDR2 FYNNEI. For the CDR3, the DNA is TGTGCCAGCAGCGCGGACAGGGCGGCCCAGCATTTT. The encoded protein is CASSADRAAQHF.

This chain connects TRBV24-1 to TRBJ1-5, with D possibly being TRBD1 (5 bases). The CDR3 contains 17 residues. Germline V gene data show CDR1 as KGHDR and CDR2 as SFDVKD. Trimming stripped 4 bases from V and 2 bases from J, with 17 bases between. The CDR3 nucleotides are TGTGCCACCAGTGACTCGGCGAGGGGCCTCGGCAATCAGCCCCAGCATTTT. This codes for CATSDSARGLGNQPQHF.

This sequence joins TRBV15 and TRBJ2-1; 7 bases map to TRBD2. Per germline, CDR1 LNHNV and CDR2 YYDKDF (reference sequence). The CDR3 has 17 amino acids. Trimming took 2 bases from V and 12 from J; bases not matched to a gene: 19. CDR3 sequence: CATSRMGGTLAYKGQFF. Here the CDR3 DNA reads TGTGCCACCAGCAGAATGGGAGGGACTCTAGCCTACAAGGGGCAGTTCTTC.